This TCR beta chain was sequenced during a study of shared clonotypes between healthy human individuals. Germline CDR1 SGHTA, CDR2 FQGTGA. The CDR3 sequence is 16 residues long. V was shortened by 3 bases and J by 1 base, with 13 bases between the two germline ends. None of the donors, who were healthy HIV-negative adults, had recently had acute infections or vaccinations. All participating donors were Caucasian adults from Nashville, Tennessee. The test was conducted at deep level. The method was immunoSEQ multiplex PCR; TCRdb's version includes in-frame clones alone and lacks a portion of them. The sample records 2 million to 3 million clones, over 85% being singletons. Details on this clone: Its specificity is unknown.

Whole-study results and caveats: Estimated richness values were generally larger in naive subsets than in memory subsets.

The chain is built from TRBV7-3 and TRBJ2-1, with no clear D. The TCR sequence derives from a man aged 18 to 29 in good health. Some clones in this sample may be carry-over from other donors' samples. Sequencing input: naive CD4+ T cells from PBMCs. Described subset: CD45RA+ positively selected. The CDR3 spells CASSFSGGRSYNEQFF. The CDR3 nucleotides read TGTGCCAGCAGCTTCTCGGGCGGCCGTTCCTACAATGAGCAGTTCTTC.